The 20 T cell receptor beta chains in this list originate from one sample, sequenced in a study of CD8 T cells in Susac syndrome. RNA was extracted with the RNeasy kit, and a quantity of about 0.45 to 1 ug was reverse transcribed using random hexamers. TCRdb passed the immunoSEQ multiplex PCR reads through MiXCR, listing each CDR3 protein once. The sample records 150,000 or so distinct CDR3 sequences, over 95% being singletons. Input material: CD8+ T cells from PBMCs. These receptors all stem from a human donor with multiple sclerosis.

The J gene is TRBJ2-3, the V gene TRBV12-5; 7 nucleotides line up with TRBD1. CDR3 length: 17 amino acids. The junction had 16 bases not matched to a gene; V was cut back by 4 bases and J by 6 bases. Germline V gives CDR1 LGHNT, CDR2 FRNRAP. The CDR3 region has the DNA TGTGCTAGTGGTTCCCCTGGAGAGGGGGCCCGAGGGGATACGCAGTATTTT. It codes for CASGSPGEGARGDTQYF.

J is TRBJ1-2 and V is TRBV29-1, with 8 bases that match TRBD1. Looked up from germline, CDR1 is SQVTM and CDR2 is ANQGSEA. Germline trimming cut 4 bases from V and 8 bases from J; bases unmatched to any gene: 9. CDR3 length: 13 amino acids. The CDR3 DNA reads TGCAGCGTTGTTGTCACAGGGGGGGAAGGCTACACCTTC. Protein product: CSVVVTGGEGYTF.

The chain employs TRBV20-1 and TRBJ2-7, with D possibly TRBD2 on 6 matching bases. Germline V gene lookup returns CDR1 DFQATT and CDR2 SNEGSKA (reference sequence). V was cut by 0 bases and J by 2 bases, with 14 bases left in between. This CDR3 comprises 15 residues. The CDR3 DNA reads TGCAGTGCTAGAGAAGTGTCGGACTACCCCTACGAGCAGTACGTC. The encoded protein is CSAREVSDYPYEQYV.

This clonotype was seen only once. V is TRBV13 and J is TRBJ1-2, with TRBD1 as a possible D gene (5 bases). This CDR3 is 14 amino acids long. Deletions cut 0 bases from V and 4 bases from J, with 9 bases between. Germline assignment: CDR1 PRHDT and CDR2 FYEKMQ (reference sequence). As DNA, the CDR3 is TGTGCCAGCAGCTTAGGCCGGACACTCTATGGCTACACCTTC. It encodes CASSLGRTLYGYTF.

Only one count was recorded for this clonotype. V gene TRBV15 combines with J gene TRBJ2-2; 9 bases map to TRBD1. Per the germline V gene, CDR1 is LNHNV and CDR2 is YYDKDF (reference sequence). The CDR3 covers 14 residues. CDR3 residues: CAARDRDRTGELFF. CDR3 nucleotide sequence: TGTGCTGCCAGGGACAGGGATCGCACCGGGGAGCTGTTTTTT.

This clonotype was observed a handful of times. CDR3 protein: CASSIGTVSSYEQYF. For the CDR3, the DNA is TGTGCCAGCAGCATAGGGACGGTCAGCTCCTACGAGCAGTACTTC. This chain connects TRBV5-6 to TRBJ2-7, with D possibly called TRBD1 or TRBD2 (5 bases each). Looked up from germline, CDR1 is SGHDT and CDR2 is YYEEEE. The CDR3 consists of 15 residues. V gave up 4 bases and J gave up 0 bases, with 14 bases separating them. The full variable domain, completed using reference TRBV5-6 and TRBJ2-7, is DAGVTQSPTHLIKTRGQQVTLRCSPKSGHDTVSWYQQALGQGPQFIFQYYEEEERQRGNFPDRFSGHQFPNYSSELNVNALLLGDSALYLCASSIGTVSSYEQYFGPGTRLTVT.

J is TRBJ2-3 and V is TRBV19, with D tentatively TRBD1 (5 bases). Per germline, CDR1 LNHDA and CDR2 SQIVND (reference sequence). Trimming removed 8 bases from V and 5 bases from J, with 11 bases in between. The CDR3 runs 12 residues. CDR3 coding DNA: TGTGCCAGTGGAGCCAGGGAAGATACGCAGTATTTT. The encoded protein is CASGAREDTQYF. Full variable domain (remainder filled in from reference TRBV19 and TRBJ2-3): DGGITQSPKYLFRKEGQNVTLSCEQNLNHDAMYWYRQDPGQGLRLIYYSQIVNDFQKGDIAEGYSVSREKKESFPLTVTSAQKNPTAFYLCASGAREDTQYFGPGTRLTVL.

This chain connects TRBV9 to TRBJ2-3; D perhaps matches TRBD1 (5 bases). V dropped 6 bases and J dropped 6 bases, with 23 bases sitting between them. This CDR3 region has 16 residues. CDR1 and CDR2 from the germline V gene are SGDLS and YYNGEE. The CDR3 sequence is CASTPQDGPDSDTQYF. The CDR3 bases are TGTGCCAGCACCCCCCAGGATGGCCCTGACAGCGATACGCAGTATTTT.

DNA of the CDR3: TGTGCCTGGAGCCCGGGGACCGGGGAGCTGTTTTTT. Translation: CAWSPGTGELFF. J is TRBJ2-2 and V is TRBV30, with a weak D call TRBD2 (5 bases). The CDR3 runs 12 residues. In germline, CDR1 is GTSNPN, CDR2 SVGIG (reference sequence). The V gene lost 3 bases and the J gene lost 5 bases, with 7 bases spanning the gap.

V is TRBV12-5 and J is TRBJ1-4, with D possibly being TRBD1 (5 bases). CDR3 length: 21 amino acids. Germline V gene sequence: CDR1 LGHNT, CDR2 FRNRAP. V gave up 0 bases and J gave up 4 bases, with 27 bases separating them. CDR3 protein: CASGLVLGRPPGRDGNEKLFF. CDR3 bases: TGTGCTAGTGGTTTGGTACTTGGTCGCCCCCCCGGGAGGGACGGTAATGAAAAACTGTTTTTT.

V and J are TRBV12-3 or TRBV12-4 and TRBJ2-5; a weak D match, TRBD2 (6 bases). The CDR3 totals 15 residues. V lost 6 bases and J lost 0, with 14 bases in between. The CDR3 here is CASSTTRTNQETQYF. The CDR3 DNA follows: TGTGCCAGCAGCACCACCCGGACTAACCAAGAGACCCAGTACTTC.

The genes are TRBV29-1 and TRBJ2-7; possible D gene TRBD1, 5 bases. This CDR3 region has 11 residues. With 6 bases removed from V and 6 bases from J, the gap between germline ends came to 12 bases. The germline V gene has CDR1 SQVTM and CDR2 ANQGSEA. Here the CDR3 DNA reads TGCAGCGTCCCCTTTGGGGCCGAGCAGTACTTC. Its protein is CSVPFGAEQYF.

The V call is TRBV29-1, the J call TRBJ1-1, with TRBD1 as a possible D gene (6 bases). The CDR3 is 12 amino acids. CDR1 is SQVTM, CDR2 ANQGSEA, per germline. Trimming removed 4 bases at V and 5 bases at J, with 11 bases between. For the CDR3, the DNA is TGCAGCGTTGCCGGGGGGCGGACTGAAGCTTTCTTT. It specifies CSVAGGRTEAFF.

The chain uses TRBV7-8 and TRBJ2-1; D is possibly TRBD1 or TRBD2 (6 bases each). The CDR3 extends over 19 amino acids. Deletions cut 0 bases from V and 0 bases from J, with 18 bases between. Looked up from germline, CDR1 is SGHVS and CDR2 is FQNEAQ. The CDR3 is CASSLATLKGGSSYNEQFF. The CDR3, as DNA: TGTGCCAGCAGCTTAGCGACCTTAAAAGGGGGGAGCTCCTACAATGAGCAGTTCTTC.

This chain connects TRBV29-1 to TRBJ1-1; the D is unclear. V was cut by 7 bases and J by 7 bases, with 16 bases left in between. The CDR3 has 12 residues. The germline CDR1 and CDR2 sequences are SQVTM and ANQGSEA. CDR3 protein: CSAVYGRGEAFF. The CDR3 nucleotides read TGCAGCGCCGTCTACGGGCGGGGTGAAGCTTTCTTT.

The V gene is TRBV20-1, the J gene TRBJ1-2; D is uncertain. In germline, CDR1 is DFQATT, CDR2 SNEGSKA (reference sequence). Trimming pared 6 bases from V and 4 bases from J, leaving 30 bases between. The CDR3 runs 18 residues. This CDR3 reads CSAIGVEDGRLELYGYTF. In nucleotides, the CDR3 is TGCAGTGCCATTGGGGTTGAGGATGGGAGGTTGGAGCTCTATGGCTACACCTTC.

This chain links TRBV6-5 with TRBJ2-7; unclear D gene. The V end was cut by 0 bases, the J end by 3 bases, with 6 bases between. CDR1 is MNHEY, CDR2 SVGAGI, per germline. This CDR3 has 13 residues. The CDR3 is CASSYSVSYEQYF. The CDR3 DNA reads as TGTGCCAGCAGTTACTCGGTCAGCTACGAGCAGTACTTC.

The chain employs TRBV27 and TRBJ2-1; D is tentatively TRBD1 or TRBD2 (5 bases each). Germline-derived CDR1 and CDR2 are MNHEY and SMNVEV (reference sequence). The germline V and J ends were trimmed by 4 bases and 10 bases, with 17 bases remaining between them. CDR3 length equals 14 residues. DNA for the CDR3: TGTGCCAGCAGTTCGGCTAGACCTTGGGGGGAGCAGTTCTTC. Translation gives CASSSARPWGEQFF.

This clonotype occurred once. The V gene is TRBV2, the J gene TRBJ2-7, with TRBD1 as a possible D gene (6 bases). The CDR3 has 12 amino acids. From germline, CDR1 is SNHLY and CDR2 FYNNEI. Trimming took 10 bases from V and 4 from J, leaving 14 bases between them. For the CDR3, the DNA is TGTGCCACTATAGGACAGAATTACGAGCAGTACTTC. Translating gives CATIGQNYEQYF.

V gene TRBV20-1 combines with J gene TRBJ2-7, with D possibly being TRBD1 (5 bases). V gave up 4 bases and J gave up 6 bases, with 16 bases separating them. Germline V lookup: CDR1 DFQATT, CDR2 SNEGSKA (reference sequence). The CDR3 spans 13 residues. Here the CDR3 reads CSANGRDGLEQYF. CDR3 nucleotides: TGCAGTGCTAATGGCAGGGATGGCCTCGAGCAGTACTTC.